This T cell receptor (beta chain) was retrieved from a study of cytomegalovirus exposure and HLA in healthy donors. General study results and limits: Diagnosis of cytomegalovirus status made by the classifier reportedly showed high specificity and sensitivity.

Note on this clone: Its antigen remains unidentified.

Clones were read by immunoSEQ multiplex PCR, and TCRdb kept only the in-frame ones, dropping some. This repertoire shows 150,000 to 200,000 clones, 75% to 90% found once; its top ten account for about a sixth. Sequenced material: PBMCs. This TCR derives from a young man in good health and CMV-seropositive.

CDR3 DNA: TGTGCCAGCAGTCCGGGGACAGGGGGCGCTTCTAACTATGGCTACACCTTC. The encoded protein is CASSPGTGGASNYGYTF. The chain carries TRBV5-4 and TRBJ1-2; 12 bases match TRBD1. The germline V gene has CDR1 SGHNT and CDR2 YYREEE (reference sequence). V shed 5 bases and J 0 bases; nucleotides not matched to a gene: 8. The CDR3 runs to 17 residues.